The sequence of this TCR beta chain was determined in a study of cytomegalovirus exposure and HLA in healthy donors (TCRdb year 2017). Looking at the study overall: An earlier analysis of approximately 550 of the donors reported 250 to 300 Gb of sequence data and about 100 million unique TCR beta sequences from roughly 180 million T cells. An early release covering 500 to 750 HLA-typed donors comprised 250 to 350 gigabases of sequencing data and tens of millions of unique TCR sequences. Of the 398 genotyped donors, approximately 83% fell in the genetic ancestry cluster associated with self-reported Caucasian donors. The aim of the study was to test whether cataloging public T cell receptors could identify signatures of past pathogen exposure. The study profiled the T cell repertoires of about 720 subjects by immunosequencing and related them to cytomegalovirus serostatus. Along with the roughly 670-subject first cohort, a separate validation cohort of more than 90 different subjects was used. High-throughput TCR immunosequencing, statistical association of individual TCRs with disease status, and machine learning were combined to predict cytomegalovirus infection status. A later analysis re-examined previously published TCR beta repertoires from about 700 donors and added high-resolution HLA genotyping to investigate patterns of TCR occurrence. In the later analysis, no new phenotypic data were used to find candidate immune exposures; instead, reliance was placed on TCR beta sequences and their occurrence across donors. An earlier analysis of nearly 600 of the donors applied high-throughput TCR beta sequencing to assess whether each TCR beta V gene segment acted as functional or pseudogenic. Donor age, sex, ethnicity and CMV serostatus were compiled together with the repertoire data. Genome-wide SNP genotypes for about 65% of the 666 donors were used in a later genetic analysis, which treated that subset as a discovery cohort. Every discovery cohort repertoire had been produced on one sequencing platform. HLA typing included class I and class II loci at four-digit resolution. The number of donors typed differed by locus, with about 620-630 for A, B, C, DRB1 and DQB1, over 500 for DQA1, under 610 for DPA1, and some 470 for DPB1. Several DR-DQ haplotypes were treated as single units for association and clustering because of strong linkage in the cohort. Across under 500 genotyped donors of the cohort, an average of about 200,000 unique TCR beta nucleotide sequences per donor were sequenced, and roughly 18% of those sequences were non-productive.

General conclusions and limits of the study: While some public TCRs were present in many individuals, most TCR sequences turned up only very rarely across donors. According to a later genetic analysis, donors in an Asian-associated ancestry cluster had fewer N-insertions in productive TCRs than the roughly 700-donor mean. Several of the top co-occurrence clusters appeared to be linked to parvovirus B19, influenza, CMV and Epstein-Barr virus, according to a later analysis. A further reported finding was that TCR beta sequences accurately predicted the HLA-A and HLA-B alleles for most subjects in the first cohort. Because the 87-base-pair reads could not distinguish some IMGT-functional V segments, including TRBV6-2 and TRBV6-3, those segments were excluded. In vitro tests confirmed that a few of the cytomegalovirus-associated TCR beta chains recognize cytomegalovirus antigens. The classifier was reported to diagnose cytomegalovirus status with high specificity and sensitivity in both the original and validation cohorts. A cluster of highly shared sequence variants was judged likely to be a technical artifact of the sequencing pipeline. In an earlier analysis of 587 of the donors, most TCR beta V segments were observed in productive rearrangements about 87% or about 30% of the time, broadly matching IMGT annotations. Sequencing depth was assumed to be roughly uniform across donors in the presence/absence analyses, though that assumption may not hold. For the cohort, immune exposure information was limited to CMV serostatus. A later analysis found that most CMV-associated TCR beta chains appeared HLA-restricted, with HLA associations seemingly driven largely by CMV exposure. This cohort had only TCR beta chains sequenced, and the lack of alpha or paired-chain data limited which features could be detected. HLA typing was unavailable for some donors at each locus, so association tests used only the typed subset. Specific HLA alleles were associated with 18,000 or so TCR beta sequences at a false discovery rate of 0.05 in a later analysis. The earlier analysis of 587 of the donors excluded some 16 rarely observed V segments, including chromosome 9 orphons, because counts were too low. When HLA alleles, especially DR and DQ, strongly co-occurred, TCR associations were difficult to assign to individual alleles. It was suggested by the authors that the approach could potentially be generalized to other disease states and immunological phenotypes. A later analysis found that TCR association rates varied across HLA loci, with DRB1 alleles showing the most associated TCRs and HLA-C alleles the fewest. Correlated functional status among segregating V segments might be attributable to linkage disequilibrium, but an unknown experimental factor could not be ruled out. The study listed 164 TCR beta chains as associated with cytomegalovirus. In a later analysis, HLA-associated TCR beta chains showed more clonal expansion and lower generation probabilities than non-associated chains that were equally common. An association between a missense DCLRE1C variant and V-gene and J-gene trimming of TCR beta chains was found in a later genetic analysis and replicated in an independent cohort.

For this clone: Its specific antigen is unknown. Per-nucleotide qualities are absent, and no much larger clonotype sits a single base away.

Trimming costs V 3 bases and J 6 bases, and their ends lie 19 bases apart. The germline V gene (reference sequence) sets CDR1 to SGHNT and CDR2 to YYREEE. Counted from cysteine to phenylalanine, this CDR3 has 15 amino acids. Here the CDR3 DNA is all that survives: 45 bases in frame from base 1. In total, approximately 690 healthy bone marrow donors made up the cohort. Cohort members were all nominally healthy when sampled, although unrecorded immune exposures were likely present. The donor was CMV seronegative and was included in the group of under 450 seronegative cohort members. A peripheral blood sample was collected from each donor, and TCR beta sequencing was performed on peripheral blood mononuclear cells. Genomic DNA extraction from the blood cell samples was performed with the Qiagen DNeasy Blood Extraction Kit. Library method: the immunoSEQ multiplex PCR assay. For the multiplex PCR, a mixture combining 60 forward primers for TCR Vbeta segments and 13 reverse primers for TCR Jbeta segments was used. A multiplex PCR assay on genomic DNA amplified the CDR3 region of rearranged TCR beta genes. The Illumina HiSeq System was used to sequence the amplified TCR beta libraries as 87-base-pair reads. The paper's processing steps were these. A later analysis counted tens of millions of unique TCR beta chains across the approximately 700 repertoires, and roughly 10 million of these chains were shared by at least two donors. Raw reads were error-corrected and collapsed into unique sequences by a nearest-neighbor algorithm in which closely related sequences were merged to remove PCR and sequencing errors. CDR3 sequences were aligned to IMGT reference sequences to assign V, D and J gene segments. For a sequence to be retained, at least a six-nucleotide match to both a V gene segment and a J gene segment was required. A rearrangement was called productive if the CDR3 had no stop codons and remained in frame with V and J, and every other rearrangement was called non-productive. CDR3 was defined by IMGT convention, running from the second conserved V-encoded cysteine to the conserved J-encoded phenylalanine. Sequences without an unambiguous match to a single V gene segment were excluded from the earlier analysis of over 500 of the donors. An earlier analysis of 587 of the donors called V segments functional above 56.7% productive rearrangements and segregating when the between-donor standard deviation exceeded 5%. A statistical classification framework was developed to diagnose cytomegalovirus status using the catalog of TCR beta chain sequences. A later analysis assigned V and J genes by comparing TCR nucleotide sequences with IMGT/GENE-DB human TR gene sequences. In a later analysis, CDR3 sequences and most-parsimonious VDJ recombination scenarios were assigned using the TCRdist pipeline. A later analysis defined each TCR beta chain by its CDR3 amino acid sequence plus V-gene family, and excluded reads lacking a unique V-gene family. A later analysis removed 550 to 700 highly shared, low-generation-probability nucleotide sequences to deal with suspected cross-contamination and a sequencing artifact. A later analysis calculated a clonal expansion index for each public chain from normalized within-repertoire ranks of inferred template counts. Generation probabilities in a later analysis came from a VDJ recombination model fitted to out-of-frame rearrangements, and those results were checked against IGoR. A later analysis scored TCR-TCR, TCR-HLA and TCR-CMV co-occurrence with hypergeometric tests, applying a repertoire-size bias correction to TCR pairs. In a later analysis, false discovery rates were estimated by permuting HLA or CMV assignments 20 times. In a later analysis, co-occurring TCRs were grouped using DBSCAN, and TCRdist sequence similarity was added for clustering within HLA-allele-positive subsets. Repertoires with fewer than 30,000 or more than 120,000 public chains were left out of co-occurrence clustering, as were four to six repertoires with anomalous nucleotide sharing. As stored in TCRdb, this immuneACCESS dataset retains in-frame rearrangements with V and J assigned. A fraction of the clones does not appear; measured against another copy, unresolved V genes explain less than half of the discrepancy, and the remainder lacks a known reason. The DNA was the basis for D and trimming; V, J and clone size are from that table. Within this sample are 150,000 to 200,000 clones, with approximately 88% of them counted one time only. In total, the top ten clones hold about 0.24% of the sample.

The rearranged chain carries TRBV5-4 and TRBJ2-7; there is no confident call for the D gene. The sequenced sample was PBMCs. The sequence derives from a boy aged 10-17 years in good health and CMV-seronegative. The nucleotides read TGTGCCAGCAGCTCCCCTACCACCCCCGCTTCCGAGCAGTACTTC. This codes for CASSSPTTPASEQYF.